A single TCR beta chain is shown here with its context. Additional DNA sequences in this sample encode the identical CDR3. The entirety of the isolated RNA underwent reverse transcription, so expressed TCRB transcripts were sequenced. Assay used: immunoSEQ multiplex PCR; TCRdb lists only in-frame clones, some missing. The data show some 410,000 clones, roughly 13% seen once. The data originate from a study of beta chain features in type 1 diabetes. The V end lost 3 bases, the J end lost 2 bases, and 4 bases lay between the germline ends. This CDR3 has 12 amino acids. CDR1 KGHSH and CDR2 LQKENI come from the germline V gene.

Sequencing used naive CD4+ T cells from blood. The J gene is TRBJ2-5, the V gene TRBV18, with no clear D. This sequence originates from a man aged 25 to 40 in good health. CDR3 DNA: TGTGCCAGCTCACCGAGGCAAGAGACCCAGTACTTC. As protein: CASSPRQETQYF.